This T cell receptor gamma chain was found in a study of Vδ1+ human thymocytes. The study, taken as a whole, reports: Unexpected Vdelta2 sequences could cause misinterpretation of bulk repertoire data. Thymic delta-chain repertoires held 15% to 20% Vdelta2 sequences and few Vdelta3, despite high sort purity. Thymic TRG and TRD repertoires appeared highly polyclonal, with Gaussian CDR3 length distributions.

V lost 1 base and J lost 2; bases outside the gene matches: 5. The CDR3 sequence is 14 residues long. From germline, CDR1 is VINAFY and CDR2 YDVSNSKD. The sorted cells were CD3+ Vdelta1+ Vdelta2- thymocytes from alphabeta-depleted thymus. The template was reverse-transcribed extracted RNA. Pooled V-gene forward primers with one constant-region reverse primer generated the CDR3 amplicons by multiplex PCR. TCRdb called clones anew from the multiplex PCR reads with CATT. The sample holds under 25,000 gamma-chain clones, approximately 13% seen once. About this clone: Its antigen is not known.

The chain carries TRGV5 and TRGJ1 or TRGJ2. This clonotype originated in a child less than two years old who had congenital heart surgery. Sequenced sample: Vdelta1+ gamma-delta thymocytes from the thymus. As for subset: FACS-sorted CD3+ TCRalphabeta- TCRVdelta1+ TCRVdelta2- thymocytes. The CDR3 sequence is CATWDSRDYYKKLF. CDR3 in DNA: TGTGCCACCTGGGACAGTCGGGATTATTATAAGAAACTCTTT.